This T cell receptor beta chain was identified during a study of cytomegalovirus exposure and HLA in healthy donors. Study overall: Assignment to the Caucasian-associated ancestry cluster applied to around 82% of the approximately 390 genotyped donors.

Study observations and caveats: Later examination showed HLA-associated TCR beta chains had greater clonal expansion than equally common others. Across HLA loci, a later analysis found differing TCR association rates, with DRB1 most and HLA-C fewest.

The CDR3 loop spans 13 amino acids. CDR1 and CDR2 from the germline V gene are MNHNY and SVGAGI (reference sequence). Losses at the gene ends were 6 bases for V and 5 bases for J; bases not matched to a gene: 5. For this clone: The antigen is unknown.

With 60 Vbeta and 13 Jbeta primers, the PCR was carried out. Profiled with immunoSEQ multiplex PCR; TCRdb holds only in-frame clones, not every one. The listing records 130,000 or so clones. The V call is TRBV6-6, the J call TRBJ1-1; TRBD1 agrees at 8 bases. Sequenced sample: PBMCs. This TCR was recovered from a young woman in good health and CMV-seronegative. The CDR3: CASSPRDRTEAFF. Here the CDR3 DNA reads TGTGCCAGCAGCCCCAGGGACAGGACTGAAGCTTTCTTT.